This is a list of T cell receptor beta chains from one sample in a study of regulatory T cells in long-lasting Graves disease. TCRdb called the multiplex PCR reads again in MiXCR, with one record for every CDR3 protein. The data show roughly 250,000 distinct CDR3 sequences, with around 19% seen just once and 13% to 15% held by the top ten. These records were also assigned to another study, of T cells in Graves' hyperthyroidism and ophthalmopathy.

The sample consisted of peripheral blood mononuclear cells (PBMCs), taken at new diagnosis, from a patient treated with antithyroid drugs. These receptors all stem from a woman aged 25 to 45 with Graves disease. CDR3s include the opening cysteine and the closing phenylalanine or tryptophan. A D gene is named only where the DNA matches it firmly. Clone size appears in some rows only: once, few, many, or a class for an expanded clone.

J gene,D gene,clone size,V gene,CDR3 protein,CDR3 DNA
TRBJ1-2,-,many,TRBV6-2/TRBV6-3,CASSYDGPLEGYTF,TGTGCCAGCAGTTACGACGGCCCCTTAGAAGGCTACACCTTC
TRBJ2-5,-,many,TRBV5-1,CASSSVPGRVQETQYF,TGCGCCAGCAGCTCGGTCCCGGGACGGGTGCAAGAGACCCAGTACTTC
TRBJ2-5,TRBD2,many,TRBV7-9,CASSLMRLPYGRETQYF,TGTGCCAGCAGCTTAATGCGGTTGCCTTACGGGAGGGAGACCCAGTACTTC
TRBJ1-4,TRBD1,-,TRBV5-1,CASSTAGGFTNEKLFF,TGCGCCAGCAGCACGGCAGGGGGCTTTACTAATGAAAAACTGTTTTTT
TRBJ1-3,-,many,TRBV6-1,CASSPPAAGNTIYF,TGTGCCAGCAGTCCCCCGGCAGCTGGAAACACCATATATTTT
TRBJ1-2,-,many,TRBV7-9,CASSGAVRDYGYTF,TGTGCCAGCAGCGGGGCGGTGCGGGACTATGGCTACACCTTC
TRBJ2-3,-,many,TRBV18,CASSLDQTDTQYF,TGTGCCAGCTCACTGGACCAAACAGATACGCAGTATTTT
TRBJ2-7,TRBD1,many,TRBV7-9,CASSHDRGFPYEQYF,TGTGCCAGCAGCCATGACAGGGGCTTCCCTTACGAGCAGTACTTC
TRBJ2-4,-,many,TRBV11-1,CASSPPGGLQNIQYF,TGTGCCAGCAGCCCCCCCGGCGGGTTGCAAAACATTCAGTACTTC
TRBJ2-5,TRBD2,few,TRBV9,CASSVVGGGAGETQYF,TGTGCCAGCAGCGTAGTTGGCGGGGGGGCAGGAGAGACCCAGTACTTC
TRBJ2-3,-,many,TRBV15,CATSSIRVSAGTQYF,TGTGCCACCAGCAGTATTAGGGTTAGCGCGGGAACGCAGTATTTT
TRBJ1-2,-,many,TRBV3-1,CASSREGIYGYTF,TGTGCCAGCAGCCGGGAGGGCATCTATGGCTACACCTTC
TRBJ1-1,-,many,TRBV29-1,CSVGMDIEAFF,TGCAGCGTTGGGATGGACATAGAAGCTTTCTTT
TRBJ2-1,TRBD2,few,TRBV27,CASSLGTSGGHEQFF,TGTGCCAGCAGTTTAGGGACTAGCGGGGGGCATGAGCAGTTCTTC
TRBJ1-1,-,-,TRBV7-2,CASSRTSGGAAEAFF,TGTGCCAGCAGCCGCACTAGCGGGGGGGCGGCTGAAGCTTTCTTT
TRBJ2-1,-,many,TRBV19,CASSIVNSYNEQFF,TGTGCCAGTAGTATAGTTAACAGCTACAATGAGCAGTTCTTC
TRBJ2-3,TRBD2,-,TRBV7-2,CASRQSGGAGTDTQYF,TGTGCCAGCAGACAGAGCGGGGGGGCCGGGACAGATACGCAGTATTTT
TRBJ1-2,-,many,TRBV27,CASSLSIRTPYGYTF,TGTGCCAGCAGTTTATCGATAAGGACCCCCTATGGCTACACCTTC
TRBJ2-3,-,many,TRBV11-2,CASRRRPDTQYF,TGTGCCAGCCGGAGGAGGCCAGATACGCAGTATTTT
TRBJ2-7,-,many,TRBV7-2,CASSPRDRLYEQYF,TGTGCCAGCAGCCCCCGGGACCGACTATACGAGCAGTACTTC